This T cell receptor beta chain is drawn from a study of spatial heterogeneity in lung cancer. General study findings and limits: Tracking of tumor mutation counts was seen in expanded intratumoral alpha and beta TCR counts.

Carried by each TCR cDNA molecule was a unique molecular identifier. TCRdb re-derived calls from the 5' RACE reads in MiXCR, one entry per CDR3 protein. The data show 15,000 to 20,000 distinct CDR3 sequences, about 6.5% seen once. The CDR3 is 14 residues long. CDR1 LGHDT and CDR2 YNNKEL come from the germline V gene (reference sequence). The trim removed 2 bases at V and 8 bases at J, leaving 7 bases unmatched. The time point is: sample taken at primary tumor resection. The donor population consisted of approximately 70 patients with untreated, early-stage non-small cell lung cancer. Researchers sequenced whole RNA taken from tumor, nontumor lung or frozen PBMC without sorting. This clonotype was counted many times. Antigen: not known.

The material was lung tumor tissue, obtained at surgery. The chain combines TRBV3-1 with TRBJ1-2; 8 bases align to TRBD1. This sequence originates from a female donor with early-stage non-small cell lung cancer. The CDR3 sequence is CASSQTQGADGYTF. For the CDR3, the DNA is TGTGCCAGCAGCCAAACGCAGGGGGCGGACGGCTACACCTTC. Together with reference TRBV3-1 and TRBJ1-2, the CDR3 gives the full variable domain: DTAVSQTPKYLVTQMGNDKSIKCEQNLGHDTMYWYKQDSKKFLKIMFSYNNKELIINETVPNRFSPKSPDKAHLNLHINSLELGDSAVYFCASSQTQGADGYTFGSGTRLTVV.